This is a list of T cell receptor beta chains from one sample in a study of blood T cell repertoires in COVID-19. Generated by immunoSEQ multiplex PCR, the TCRdb table keeps only in-frame clones and is missing some. Here the sample spans approximately 260,000 clones, 80% to 90% being singletons. Sequenced input: PBMCs or T cells enriched from blood (not recorded which). The receptor set was obtained from a man under 40 with acute COVID-19. Each CDR3 is given with its conserved first and last residue. D genes are given only for firm matches. Clone size, where shown, is once, few, many, or a class for clones that have expanded.

v_gene,d_gene,j_gene,abundance,CDR3aa,CDR3nt
TRBV27,-,TRBJ1-2,few,CASHPVGQKNYGYTF,TGTGCCAGTCACCCCGTAGGACAGAAAAACTATGGCTACACCTTC
TRBV12-3/TRBV12-4,TRBD1,TRBJ1-3,-,CASSGQGANTIYF,TGTGCCAGCAGTGGACAGGGAGCAAACACCATATATTTT
TRBV4-3,TRBD2,TRBJ2-1,-,CASSQVRLAGVGEQFF,TGCGCCAGCAGCCAAGTCCGGCTAGCGGGAGTCGGTGAGCAGTTCTTC
TRBV9,TRBD1,TRBJ2-1,few,CASSAQGVGDNEQFF,TGTGCCAGCAGCGCCCAGGGGGTTGGGGACAATGAGCAGTTCTTC
TRBV7-8,-,TRBJ2-5,-,CASSLIGQGTQYF,TGTGCCAGCAGCTTAATTGGCCAGGGGACCCAGTACTTC
TRBV25-1,-,TRBJ1-6,-,CASSGPSTSNSPLHF,TGTGCCAGCAGTGGGCCTAGTACCTCGAATTCACCCCTCCACTTT
TRBV3-1/TRBV3-2,-,TRBJ1-4,-,CASSQELFQGRGEKLFF,TGTGCCAGCAGCCAAGAGCTCTTTCAGGGGAGGGGAGAAAAACTGTTTTTT
TRBV5-5,-,TRBJ1-3,-,CASSLDRALAGNTIYF,TGTGCCAGCAGCTTGGATAGAGCCCTAGCTGGAAACACCATATATTTT
TRBV7-3,-,TRBJ2-3,-,CASSLRTSTDTQYF,TGTGCCAGCAGCTTAAGAACTAGCACAGATACGCAGTATTTT
TRBV28,TRBD1,TRBJ2-1,-,CASSLGTGNNEQFF,TGTGCCAGCAGTTTGGGGACAGGGAACAATGAGCAGTTCTTC
TRBV6-4,TRBD2,TRBJ2-3,few,CASSDLAGGTDTQYF,TGTGCCAGCAGTGACCTAGCGGGAGGCACAGATACGCAGTATTTT
TRBV18,-,TRBJ1-5,-,CASSEDQPQHF,TGTGCCAGCTCAGAGGATCAGCCCCAGCATTTT
TRBV27,-,TRBJ2-2,-,CASSFSAGELFF,TGTGCCAGCAGTTTTAGCGCCGGGGAGCTGTTTTTT
TRBV7-2,-,TRBJ1-5,-,CASSYGRENQPQHF,TGTGCCAGCAGCTATGGACGGGAAAATCAGCCCCAGCATTTT
TRBV9,-,TRBJ1-6,-,CASSVADRRDSPLHF,TGTGCCAGCAGCGTAGCAGACAGGCGGGATTCACCCCTCCACTTT
TRBV3-1/TRBV3-2,-,TRBJ1-4,-,CASSQDSRANEKLFF,TGTGCCAGCAGCCAAGACTCCAGGGCTAATGAAAAACTGTTTTTT
TRBV5-4,-,TRBJ1-4,-,CASSFTRGSEKLFF,TGTGCCAGCAGCTTTACCCGGGGTTCCGAAAAACTGTTTTTT
TRBV6-5,-,TRBJ1-1,-,CASSYRGGRNTEAFF,TGTGCCAGCAGTTACCGGGGGGGGCGCAACACTGAAGCTTTCTTT
TRBV5-4,-,TRBJ1-6,-,CASSLQGGSNSPLHF,TGTGCCAGCAGCTTGCAGGGAGGGTCTAATTCACCCCTCCACTTT
TRBV29-1,TRBD1,TRBJ1-1,many,CSVWTGPNTEAFF,TGCAGCGTGTGGACAGGACCTAACACTGAAGCTTTCTTT
TRBV4-3,-,TRBJ1-4,-,CASSLTGATNEKLFF,TGCGCCAGCAGCTTGACGGGGGCAACTAATGAAAAACTGTTTTTT
TRBV7-9,-,TRBJ2-5,-,CASSQMAGPETQYF,TGTGCCAGCAGCCAAATGGCGGGTCCAGAGACCCAGTACTTC
TRBV27,-,TRBJ1-4,-,CASSLRGPATNEKLFF,TGTGCCAGCAGTTTACGTGGGCCCGCGACTAATGAAAAACTGTTTTTT
TRBV14,TRBD1,TRBJ2-1,-,CASSRDRPGNEQFF,TGTGCCAGCAGCCGGGACAGACCTGGCAATGAGCAGTTCTTC
TRBV7-8,-,TRBJ1-6,-,CASSLDAGNSYNSPLHF,TGTGCCAGCAGCTTAGACGCAGGGAACTCCTATAATTCACCCCTCCACTTT